This TCR beta chain was recorded in a study of CXCR3-negative and CXCR3-positive naive CD8 T cells. Study findings and constraints: Hydrophobicity was higher for TRB CDR3s found in CXCR3-positive naive cells than in CXCR3-negative naive cells. Naive subsets expressed similar surface CD5; TRB CDR3 features served to infer TCR strength. Similar TRBV-TRBJ gene usage was seen in naive CXCR3-negative and CXCR3-positive cells, but not in memory cells.

5' RACE that incorporated UMI labels was used to prepare the TRB cDNA libraries. TCRdb reanalyzed the 5' RACE reads and collapses them to one entry per CDR3 protein, without DNA. This repertoire includes around 160,000 distinct CDR3 sequences. As for this clonotype: Its antigen is still unknown.

Sequenced input: naive CXCR3+ CD8+ T cells from blood. The subset here: CD45RO-CCR7+CD27+CD95- naive CD8+ T cells expressing CXCR3 (TNR3+). The clonotype was recovered from a human donor in good health. Some clones in this sample may be carry-over from other donors' samples.

This chain's CDR3 is CSAGWREGLERNEQFF. The rearrangement joins TRBV29-1 to TRBJ2-1; as DNA is missing, the TRBD2 call by TCRdb cannot be tested. In germline, CDR1 is SQVTM, CDR2 ANQGSEA. The CDR3 contains 16 residues.